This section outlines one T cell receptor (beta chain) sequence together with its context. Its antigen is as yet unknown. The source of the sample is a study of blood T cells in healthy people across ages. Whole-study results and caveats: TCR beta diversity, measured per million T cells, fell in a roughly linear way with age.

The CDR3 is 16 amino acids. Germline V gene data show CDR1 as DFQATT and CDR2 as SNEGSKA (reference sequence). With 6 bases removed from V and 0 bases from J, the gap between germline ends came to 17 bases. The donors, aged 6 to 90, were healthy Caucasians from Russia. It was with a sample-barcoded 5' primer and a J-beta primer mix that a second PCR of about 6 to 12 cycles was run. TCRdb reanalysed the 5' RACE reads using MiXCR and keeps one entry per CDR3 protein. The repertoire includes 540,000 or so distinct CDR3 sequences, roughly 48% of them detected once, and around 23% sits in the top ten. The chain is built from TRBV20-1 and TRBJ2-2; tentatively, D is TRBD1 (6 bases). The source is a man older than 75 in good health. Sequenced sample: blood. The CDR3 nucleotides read TGCAGTGCGAAAGAGGCACAGGGCACGAACACCGGGGAGCTGTTTTTT. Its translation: CSAKEAQGTNTGELFF.